This record concerns one TCR beta chain sequence. Its matching antigen is unknown. This specimen comes from a study of vaccination and CD4 T cells after COVID-19. The Oncomine TCR Beta short-read assay generated sequence data from the DNA of cultured CD4+ T cells. TCRdb re-analysed the PCR reads in MiXCR, keeping a single row per CDR3 protein. This sample has under 20,000 distinct CDR3 sequences, with about half found just once. As to treatment: approximately 10-day PBMC culture with coronavirus spike peptide pools or control peptides (ViraFEST assay). Looked up from germline, CDR1 is MNHEY and CDR2 is SVGEGT. V lost 3 bases to trimming and J lost 2 bases, with 3 bases between them. This CDR3 has 12 amino acids.

This sample comprised CD4+ T cells from blood, cultured in vitro, obtained before SARS-CoV-2 vaccination. The chain carries TRBV6-2 or TRBV6-3 and TRBJ2-3, with no clear D. The source is a human donor who had recovered from COVID-19. The CDR3 DNA reads TGTGCCAGCAGTTATGACACAGATACGCAGTATTTT. This codes for CASSYDTDTQYF.